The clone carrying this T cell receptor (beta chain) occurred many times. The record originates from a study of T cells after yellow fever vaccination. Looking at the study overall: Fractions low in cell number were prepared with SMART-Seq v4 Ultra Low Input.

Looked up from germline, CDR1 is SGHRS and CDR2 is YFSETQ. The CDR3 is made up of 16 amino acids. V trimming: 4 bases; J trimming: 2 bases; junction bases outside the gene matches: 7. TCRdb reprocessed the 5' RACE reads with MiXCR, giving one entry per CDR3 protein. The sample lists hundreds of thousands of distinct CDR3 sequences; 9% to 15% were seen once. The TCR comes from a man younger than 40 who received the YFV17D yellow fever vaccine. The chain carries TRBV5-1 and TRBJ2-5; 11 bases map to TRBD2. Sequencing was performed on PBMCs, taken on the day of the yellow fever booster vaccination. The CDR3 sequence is CASSDPTSGIQETQYF. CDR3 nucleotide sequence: TGCGCCAGCAGCGACCCGACTAGCGGGATTCAAGAGACCCAGTACTTC.